This TCR beta chain was profiled in a study of technical replicates of blood from several donors. Clones were read by immunoSEQ multiplex PCR, and TCRdb kept only the in-frame ones, dropping some. This sample carries tens of thousands of clones, around 94% of them seen once, and the ten largest clones take 0.25%. Germline V gene lookup returns CDR1 MNHEY and CDR2 SVGAGI. The V segment lost 0 bases and the J segment 7 bases; nucleotides outside the gene matches: 3. CDR3 length: 15 amino acids. The chain has TRBV6-5 and TRBJ1-6; 7 bases fit TRBD1. This sequence originates from a human donor in good health. The material sequenced was T cells isolated from PBMCs. CDR3: CASSYSGQKNSPLHF. CDR3 bases: TGTGCCAGCAGTTACTCGGGACAGAAGAATTCACCCCTCCACTTT.